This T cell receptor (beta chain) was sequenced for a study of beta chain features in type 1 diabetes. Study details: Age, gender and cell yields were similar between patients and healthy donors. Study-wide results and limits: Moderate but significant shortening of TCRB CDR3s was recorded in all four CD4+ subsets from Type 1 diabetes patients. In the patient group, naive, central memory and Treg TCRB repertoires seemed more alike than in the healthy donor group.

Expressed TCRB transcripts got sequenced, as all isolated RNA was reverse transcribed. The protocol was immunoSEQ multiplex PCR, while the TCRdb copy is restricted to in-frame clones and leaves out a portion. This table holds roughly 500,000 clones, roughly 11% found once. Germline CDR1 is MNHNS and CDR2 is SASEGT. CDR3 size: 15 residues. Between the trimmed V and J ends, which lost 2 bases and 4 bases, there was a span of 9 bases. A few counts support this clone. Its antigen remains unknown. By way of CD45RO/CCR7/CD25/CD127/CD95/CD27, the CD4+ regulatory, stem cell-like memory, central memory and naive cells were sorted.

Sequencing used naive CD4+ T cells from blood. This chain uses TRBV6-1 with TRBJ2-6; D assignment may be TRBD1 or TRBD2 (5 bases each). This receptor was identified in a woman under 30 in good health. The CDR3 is CASSEWGSGANVLTF. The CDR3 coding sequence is TGTGCCAGCAGTGAATGGGGGTCCGGGGCCAACGTCCTGACTTTC.